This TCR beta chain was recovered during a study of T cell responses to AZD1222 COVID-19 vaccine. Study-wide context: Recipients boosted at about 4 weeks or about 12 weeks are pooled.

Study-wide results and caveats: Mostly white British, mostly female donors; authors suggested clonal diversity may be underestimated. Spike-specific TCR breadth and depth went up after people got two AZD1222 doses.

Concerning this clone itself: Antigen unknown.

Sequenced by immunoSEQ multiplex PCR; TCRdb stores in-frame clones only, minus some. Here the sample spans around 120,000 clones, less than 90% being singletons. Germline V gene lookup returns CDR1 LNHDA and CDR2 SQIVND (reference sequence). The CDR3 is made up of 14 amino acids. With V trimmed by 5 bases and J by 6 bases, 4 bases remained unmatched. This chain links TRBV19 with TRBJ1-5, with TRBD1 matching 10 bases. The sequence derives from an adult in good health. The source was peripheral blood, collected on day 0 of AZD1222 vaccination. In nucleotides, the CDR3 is TGTGCCAGTAGTGTAGGGACAGGGGCTCAGCCCCAGCATTTT. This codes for CASSVGTGAQPQHF.